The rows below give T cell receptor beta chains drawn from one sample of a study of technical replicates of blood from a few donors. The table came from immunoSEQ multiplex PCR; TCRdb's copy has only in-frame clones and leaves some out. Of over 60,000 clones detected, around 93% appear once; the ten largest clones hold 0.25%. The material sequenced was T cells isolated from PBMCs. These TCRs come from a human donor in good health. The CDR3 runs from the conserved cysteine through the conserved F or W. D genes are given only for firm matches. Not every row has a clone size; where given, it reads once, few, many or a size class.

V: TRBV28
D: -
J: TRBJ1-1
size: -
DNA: TGTGCCAGCAGCCCGCACAGGGCATTGAACACTGAAGCTTTCTTT
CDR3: CASSPHRALNTEAFF

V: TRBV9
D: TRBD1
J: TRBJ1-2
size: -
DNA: TGTGCCAGCAGCGAGAGGACAGGGGCTGACTATGGCTACACCTTC
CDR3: CASSERTGADYGYTF

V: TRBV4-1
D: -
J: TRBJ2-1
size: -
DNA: TGCGCCAGCAGCCGCTCGGGGTTCGGGATCGATGAGCAGTTCTTC
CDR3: CASSRSGFGIDEQFF

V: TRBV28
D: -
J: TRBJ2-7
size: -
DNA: TGTGCCAGCAGTATGGGGGGACGGGTCTACGAGCAGTACTTC
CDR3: CASSMGGRVYEQYF

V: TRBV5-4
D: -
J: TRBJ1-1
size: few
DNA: TGTGCCAGCAGTCGGCGGGGCACTGAAGCTTTCTTT
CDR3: CASSRRGTEAFF

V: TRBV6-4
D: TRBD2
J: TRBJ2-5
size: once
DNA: TGTGCCAGCAGTGCGTCGGGGGGGGGCGGAGAGACCCAGTACTTC
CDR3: CASSASGGGGETQYF

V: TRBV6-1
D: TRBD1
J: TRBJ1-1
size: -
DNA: TGTGCCAGCCACCGGACAGGGGTGTCTCAAGCTTTCTTT
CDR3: CASHRTGVSQAFF

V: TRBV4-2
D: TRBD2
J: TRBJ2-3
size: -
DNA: TGTGCCAGCAGCCAAGACCCGGGAGGAACAGATACGCAGTATTTT
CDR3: CASSQDPGGTDTQYF

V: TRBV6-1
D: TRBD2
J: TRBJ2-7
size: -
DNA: TGTGCCAGCAGAAGTGGGACTAGCGGGAGGAACGAGCAGTACTTC
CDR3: CASRSGTSGRNEQYF

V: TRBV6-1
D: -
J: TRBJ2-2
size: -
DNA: TGTGCCAGCACCCGGACCTACAGGGAAGGCGGGGAGCTGTTTTTT
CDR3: CASTRTYREGGELFF

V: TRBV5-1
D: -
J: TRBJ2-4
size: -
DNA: TGCGCCAGCAGCTTGGACAGGGACATTCAGTACTTC
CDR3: CASSLDRDIQYF

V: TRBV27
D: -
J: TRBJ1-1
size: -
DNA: TGTGCCAGCAGCCAGGAGGGGATCACTGAAGCTTTCTTT
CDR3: CASSQEGITEAFF

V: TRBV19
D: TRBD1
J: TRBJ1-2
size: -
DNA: TGTGCCAGTAGTACACTGACCGGGACAGAAATTGGCTACACCTTC
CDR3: CASSTLTGTEIGYTF

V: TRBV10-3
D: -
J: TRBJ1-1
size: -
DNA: TGTGCCATCAGTGAAATAGGCTGGGCAGCCTTGAACACTGAAGCTTTCTTT
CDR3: CAISEIGWAALNTEAFF

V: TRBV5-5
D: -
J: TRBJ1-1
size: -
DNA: TGTGCCAGCAGCTTGGTGGGGGCCCTGGGGGACACTGAAGCTTTCTTT
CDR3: CASSLVGALGDTEAFF

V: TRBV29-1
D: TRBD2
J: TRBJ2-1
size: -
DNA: TGCAGCGTAGCGGGAAATGAGCAGTTCTTC
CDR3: CSVAGNEQFF

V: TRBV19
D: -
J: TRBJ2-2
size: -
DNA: TGTGCCAGTAGTATAGGAATGACAGGGAACACCGGGGAGCTGTTTTTT
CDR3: CASSIGMTGNTGELFF

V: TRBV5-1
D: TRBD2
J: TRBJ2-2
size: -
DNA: TGCGCCAGCTGCGGGGAGAGCGGGAGGGCCGGCGGGGAGCTGTTTTTT
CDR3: CASCGESGRAGGELFF

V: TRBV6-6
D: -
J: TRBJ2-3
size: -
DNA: TGTGCCAGCATCTCGGGGAAAGGGGGGGCGTATGGTACGCAGTATTTT
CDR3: CASISGKGGAYGTQYF

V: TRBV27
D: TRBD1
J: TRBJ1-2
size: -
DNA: TGTGCCAGCAGCGCAGGGGGGACCCCTAACTATGGCTACACCTTC
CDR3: CASSAGGTPNYGYTF

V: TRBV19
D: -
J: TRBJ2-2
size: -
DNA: TGTGCCAGTAGATGGGGACAGAACACCGGGGAGCTGTTTTTT
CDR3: CASRWGQNTGELFF

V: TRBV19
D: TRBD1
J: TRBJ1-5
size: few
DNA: TGTGCCAGTATCACTCGGACAGGGGACTTCGGGTTCCAGCCCCAGCATTTT
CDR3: CASITRTGDFGFQPQHF

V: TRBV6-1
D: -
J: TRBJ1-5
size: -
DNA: TGTGCCAGCAGTGAAATGACAGCGAGCAATCAGCCCCAGCATTTT
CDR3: CASSEMTASNQPQHF

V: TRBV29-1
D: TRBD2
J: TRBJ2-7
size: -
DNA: TGCAGCGTTGCTAGCGGGCTCACCTACGAGCAGTACTTC
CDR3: CSVASGLTYEQYF

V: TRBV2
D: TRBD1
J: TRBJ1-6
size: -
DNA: TGTGCCAGCAGAGATTATCGGGACAGGGGCTCACCCCTCCACTTT
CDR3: CASRDYRDRGSPLHF

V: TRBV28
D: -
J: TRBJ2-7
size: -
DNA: TGTGCCAGCAGGCGGGGACTGCCGCCCTACGAGCAGTACTTC
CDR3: CASRRGLPPYEQYF

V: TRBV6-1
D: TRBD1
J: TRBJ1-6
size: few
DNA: TGTGCCAGCAGTGAAGTAGGGACAGCCAGGCCCCTCCACTTT
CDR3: CASSEVGTARPLHF

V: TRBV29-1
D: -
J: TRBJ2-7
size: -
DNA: TGCAGCGTTCTGGCACTTACCCCACACCTTGGCTGGGAGGTCATAAAAAATGAGCAGTACTTC
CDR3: CSVLALTPHLGWEVIKNEQYF

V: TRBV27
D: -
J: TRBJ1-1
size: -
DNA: TGTGCCAGCAGTTTAGCAGGTAACACTGAAGCTTTCTTT
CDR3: CASSLAGNTEAFF

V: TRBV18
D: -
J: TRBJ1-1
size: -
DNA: TGTGCCAGCTCACCATCAGGCAGGGATCTTGACTTTGGGGCTTTCTTT
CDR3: CASSPSGRDLDFGAFF

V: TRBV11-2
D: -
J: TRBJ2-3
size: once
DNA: TGTGCCAGCAGCTACTTCGGAGGGGCAGTCGGCACAGATACGCAGTATTTT
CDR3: CASSYFGGAVGTDTQYF

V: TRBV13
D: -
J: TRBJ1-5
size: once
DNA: TGTGCCAGCAGCTTAGCAGGGCACAATCAGCCCCAGCATTTT
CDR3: CASSLAGHNQPQHF

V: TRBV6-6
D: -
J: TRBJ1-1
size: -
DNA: TGTGCCAGCAGTCCTAAGAGGGCCACTGAAGCTTTCTTT
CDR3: CASSPKRATEAFF

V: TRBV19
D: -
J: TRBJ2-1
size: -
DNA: TGTGCCAGTAGTATCGGGGGTTACGCCCCCTATCAGTTCTTC
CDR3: CASSIGGYAPYQFF

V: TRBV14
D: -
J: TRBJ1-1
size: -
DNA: TGTGCCAGCAGCCAAGTAAGAACCGGGGAAGCTTTCTTT
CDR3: CASSQVRTGEAFF

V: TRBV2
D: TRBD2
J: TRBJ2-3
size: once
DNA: TGTGCCAGCAGGGGGAATTCAGGGCGGGGGGTGGTATTAAACACAGATACGCAGTATTTT
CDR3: CASRGNSGRGVVLNTDTQYF

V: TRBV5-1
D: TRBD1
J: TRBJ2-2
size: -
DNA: TGCGCCAGCAGCAGGGGCGACAGGGGCGACACCGGGGAGCTGTTTTTT
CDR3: CASSRGDRGDTGELFF

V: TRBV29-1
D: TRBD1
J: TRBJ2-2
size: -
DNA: TGCAGCGGGGGAAGGGACAGGGCCGGGGAGCTGTTTTTT
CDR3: CSGGRDRAGELFF

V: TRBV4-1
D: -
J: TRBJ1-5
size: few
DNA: TGCGCCAGCAGCCAAGGGCAGGGAAGCAATCAGCCCCAGCATTTT
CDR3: CASSQGQGSNQPQHF

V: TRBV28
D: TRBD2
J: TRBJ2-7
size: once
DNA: TGTGCCACCCTCGGACTAGCGTCGTGGGAGCAGTACTTC
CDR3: CATLGLASWEQYF